These 18 T cell receptor beta chains came from one sample sequenced in a study of cytomegalovirus exposure and HLA in healthy donors. Both 60 Vbeta primers and 13 Jbeta primers went into the PCR. Sequencing was performed with immunoSEQ multiplex PCR; in TCRdb, only in-frame clones are kept and a portion is missing. The table has some 130,000 clones, about three quarters seen once. Sequencing was carried out using PBMCs. The receptors shown here come from a male donor in good health and CMV-seronegative.

This clone appeared a single time. The chain recombines TRBV13 with TRBJ2-3; TRBD2 matches 12 bases. V shed 3 bases, J shed 6 bases, and the junction held 7 bases outside the gene matches. Germline loops: CDR1 PRHDT, CDR2 FYEKMQ (reference sequence). This CDR3 contains 16 residues. The CDR3 coding sequence is TGTGCCAGCAGCTTCCGACTAGCGGGAGTCGTGGATACGCAGTATTTT. Residues: CASSFRLAGVVDTQYF.

The J gene is TRBJ2-5, the V gene TRBV5-1; 8 positions match TRBD1. Germline values: CDR1 SGHRS, CDR2 YFSETQ. The CDR3 length is 15 residues. After removal of 5 bases from V and 9 bases from J, the junction contained 15 bases not matched to a gene. The CDR3: CASSSPAQGVGAQYF. The CDR3 DNA sequence: TGCGCCAGCAGTTCCCCGGCACAGGGGGTTGGGGCCCAGTACTTC.

The chain recombines TRBV10-3 with TRBJ2-3, with 7 bases matching TRBD2. Germline lookup yields CDR1 ENHRY and CDR2 SYGVKD. The J segment lost 0 bases and the V segment lost 5 bases, leaving 20 bases of the junction unmatched. CDR3 size: 20 residues. The CDR3: CAISLPTAPPSGRSTDTQYF. The CDR3 nucleotides are TGTGCCATCAGTCTCCCTACCGCTCCGCCTAGCGGACGTAGCACAGATACGCAGTATTTT.

A few counts support this clone. CDR3 sequence reads: CASSRVPSGGGADTQYF. Here the CDR3 DNA reads TGTGCCAGCAGCAGGGTCCCTAGCGGGGGAGGGGCAGATACGCAGTATTTT. The gene calls are TRBV9 and TRBJ2-3, with 10 bases identical to TRBD2. The CDR3 totals 17 residues. CDR1 and CDR2 (germline): SGDLS, YYNGEE. The ends lost 4 bases at V and 4 bases at J; junction bases unmatched: 12.

The J gene is TRBJ1-4, the V gene TRBV7-9, with D possibly being TRBD1 (5 bases). The germline V gene encodes CDR1 SEHNR and CDR2 FQNEAQ (reference sequence). V was pared by 1 base and J by 7 bases, with 13 bases between. This CDR3 spans 15 amino acids. CDR3 nucleotide sequence: TGTGCCAGCAGCTTAGATCCAGGGAAAGGTGAAAAACTGTTTTTT. Amino acid sequence: CASSLDPGKGEKLFF.

This clone showed up just a few times. The V and J genes are TRBV27 and TRBJ1-2; D might be TRBD1 (5 bases). Germline V gene lookup returns CDR1 MNHEY and CDR2 SMNVEV (reference sequence). Trimming left V 6 bases short and J 4 bases short, with 15 bases between. CDR3 length: 14 amino acids. As DNA, the CDR3 is TGTGCCAGCAGGGGCAGCGGGGGAATCTATGGCTACACCTTC. This codes for CASRGSGGIYGYTF.

The genes are TRBV6-5 and TRBJ2-3, with 11 nucleotides matching TRBD2. There are 15 residues in the CDR3. Trimming at V came to 2 bases and at J to 5 bases, leaving 3 bases not matched to a gene. Germline CDR1 MNHEY, CDR2 SVGAGI. CDR3 loop: CASSYTSGGVDTQYF. The CDR3 nucleotides are TGTGCCAGCAGTTACACTAGCGGGGGTGTAGATACGCAGTATTTT.

This clone was counted a single time. This chain connects TRBV6-1 to TRBJ2-3; D perhaps matches TRBD1 (5 bases). The V and J ends lost 3 bases and 2 bases respectively, with 12 bases between them. CDR1 and CDR2 (germline): MNHNS, SASEGT. CDR3 length: 15 amino acids. CDR3 residues: CASSDPGRVTDTQYF. CDR3 nucleotide sequence: TGTGCCAGCAGTGACCCCGGCAGGGTCACAGATACGCAGTATTTT.

The chain recombines TRBV18 with TRBJ2-7; 7 positions agree with TRBD2. V gave up 0 bases and J gave up 5 bases; unmatched junction bases: 10. CDR1 is KGHSH, CDR2 LQKENI, per germline. This CDR3 is 16 amino acids long. This chain's CDR3 is CASSPPGGRGRDEQYF. CDR3 sequence (DNA): TGTGCCAGCTCACCACCGGGGGGGAGGGGCCGGGACGAGCAGTACTTC.

This CDR3 is CASSALGTGANEQFF. CDR3 nucleotide sequence: TGTGCCAGCAGTGCCTTAGGGACAGGGGCCAATGAGCAGTTCTTC. The V and J genes are TRBV27 and TRBJ2-1, with 10 bases fitting TRBD1. CDR1 is MNHEY and CDR2 is SMNVEV in the germline V gene (reference sequence). The CDR3 sequence is 15 residues long. J gave up 6 bases and V 5 bases, and 7 bases lay outside the gene matches.

V is TRBV7-9 and J is TRBJ2-5, with 9 nucleotides matching TRBD2. CDR1 is SEHNR, CDR2 FQNEAQ, per germline (reference sequence). The CDR3 runs to 15 residues. J was trimmed by 1 base and V by 6 bases; bases with no gene match: 6. The CDR3 DNA follows: TGTGCCAGCAGGCCAGGACTAGCGCCCCAAGAGACCCAGTACTTC. As protein: CASRPGLAPQETQYF.

The rearrangement links TRBV5-1 to TRBJ1-1; 7 bases map to TRBD1. The CDR3 extends over 15 amino acids. The germline CDR1 and CDR2 sequences are SGHRS and YFSETQ. Trimming cost V 4 bases and J 1 base; bases outside gene matches: 7. CDR3: CASSLLGQPNTEAFF. DNA of the CDR3: TGCGCCAGCAGCCTTTTGGGACAGCCGAACACTGAAGCTTTCTTT.

This chain joins TRBV6-1 and TRBJ1-5; 7 nucleotides agree with TRBD1. This CDR3 has 15 residues. J lost 6 bases, V lost 7 bases, and 12 bases had no gene match. From germline, CDR1 is MNHNS and CDR2 SASEGT. In DNA, the CDR3 is TGTGCCAGCAAAGGTCTTCAGGGGGTCGCTCAGCCCCAGCATTTT. Amino acid sequence: CASKGLQGVAQPQHF.

J is TRBJ2-1 and V is TRBV2, with a weak D call TRBD1 (7 bases). The V end was cut by 4 bases, the J end by 6 bases, with 19 bases between. Germline loops: CDR1 SNHLY, CDR2 FYNNEI. CDR3 size: 16 residues. The CDR3 loop reads CASSVLEGQLFNEQFF. Here the CDR3 DNA reads TGTGCCAGCAGTGTTCTGGAGGGACAGTTGTTCAATGAGCAGTTCTTC. Full variable domain (outside the CDR3, taken from reference TRBV2 and TRBJ2-1): EPEVTQTPSHQVTQMGQEVILRCVPISNHLYFYWYRQILGQKVEFLVSFYNNEISEKSEIFDDQFSVERPDGSNFTLKIRSTKLEDSAMYFCASSVLEGQLFNEQFFGPGTRLTVL.

This clone has a single count. The chain employs TRBV25-1 and TRBJ2-7; 7 positions match TRBD2. The CDR3 contains 12 residues. Trimming at V came to 9 bases and at J to 5 bases, leaving 7 bases not matched to a gene. Germline values: CDR1 MGHDK, CDR2 SYGVNS. The CDR3 loop is CARKTSVHEQYF. CDR3 coding DNA: TGTGCCAGAAAAACTAGCGTGCACGAGCAGTACTTC.

The chain recombines TRBV2 with TRBJ1-1; weak D call: TRBD1 (6 bases). The CDR3 length is 12 residues. CDR1 is SNHLY, CDR2 FYNNEI, per germline. The ends were cut back, 6 bases at V and 10 bases at J, with 15 bases in the middle. CDR3 DNA: TGTGCCAGCAGGGGGGCTGTAGAGCGAGCTTTCTTT. This gives the protein CASRGAVERAFF.

This chain connects TRBV5-1 to TRBJ2-1; 14 bases map to TRBD2. The V gene end was trimmed by 3 bases and the J gene end by 8 bases; junction bases not matched to a gene: 4. The germline V gene encodes CDR1 SGHRS and CDR2 YFSETQ. The CDR3 runs to 15 residues. CDR3 in amino acids: CASSSGTSGRHEQFF. CDR3 DNA sequence: TGCGCCAGCAGCTCCGGGACTAGCGGGAGACATGAGCAGTTCTTC.

The V gene is TRBV19, the J gene TRBJ2-3; 8 positions agree with TRBD2. V dropped 0 bases and J dropped 2; count of bases not matched to a gene: 4. From germline, CDR1 is LNHDA and CDR2 SQIVND (reference sequence). The CDR3 consists of 16 residues. For the CDR3, the DNA is TGTGCCAGTAGTATAGACACGGGGGGGAACACAGATACGCAGTATTTT. Translating it yields CASSIDTGGNTDTQYF.